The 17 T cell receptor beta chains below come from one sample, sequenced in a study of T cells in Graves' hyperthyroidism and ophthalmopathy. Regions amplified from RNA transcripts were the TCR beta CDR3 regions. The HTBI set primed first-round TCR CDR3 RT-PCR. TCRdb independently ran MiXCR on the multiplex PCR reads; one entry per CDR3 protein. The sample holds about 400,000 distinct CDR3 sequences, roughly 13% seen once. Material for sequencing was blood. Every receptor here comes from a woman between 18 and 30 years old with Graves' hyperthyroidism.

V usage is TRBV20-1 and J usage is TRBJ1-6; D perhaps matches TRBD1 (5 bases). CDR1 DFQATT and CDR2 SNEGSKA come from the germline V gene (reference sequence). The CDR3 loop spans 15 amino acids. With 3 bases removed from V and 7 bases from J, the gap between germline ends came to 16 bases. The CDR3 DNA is TGCAGTGCTAGGGTGCGGGACGGACGGAATTCACCCCTCCACTTT. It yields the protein CSARVRDGRNSPLHF.

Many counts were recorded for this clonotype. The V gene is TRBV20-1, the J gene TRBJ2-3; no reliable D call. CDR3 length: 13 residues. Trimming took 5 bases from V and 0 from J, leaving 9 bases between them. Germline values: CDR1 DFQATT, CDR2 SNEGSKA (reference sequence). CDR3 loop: CSAAHASTDTQYF. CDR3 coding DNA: TGCAGTGCTGCTCACGCTAGCACAGATACGCAGTATTTT.

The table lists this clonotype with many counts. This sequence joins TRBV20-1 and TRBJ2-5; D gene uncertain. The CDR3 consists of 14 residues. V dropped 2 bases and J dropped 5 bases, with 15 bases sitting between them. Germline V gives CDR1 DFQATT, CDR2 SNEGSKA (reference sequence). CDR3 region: CSARPNIVGETQYF. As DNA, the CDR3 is TGCAGTGCTAGACCCAACATTGTCGGGGAGACCCAGTACTTC.

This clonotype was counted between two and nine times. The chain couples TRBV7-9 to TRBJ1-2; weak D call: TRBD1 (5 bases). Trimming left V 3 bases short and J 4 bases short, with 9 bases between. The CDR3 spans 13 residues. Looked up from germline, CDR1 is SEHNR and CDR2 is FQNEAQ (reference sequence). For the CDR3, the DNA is TGTGCCAGCAGCTTGACAGATTCCTATGGCTACACCTTC. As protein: CASSLTDSYGYTF.

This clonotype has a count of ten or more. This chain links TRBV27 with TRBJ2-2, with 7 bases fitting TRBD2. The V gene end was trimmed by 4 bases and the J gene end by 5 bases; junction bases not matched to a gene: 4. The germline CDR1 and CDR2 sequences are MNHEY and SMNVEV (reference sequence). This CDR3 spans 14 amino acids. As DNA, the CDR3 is TGTGCCAGCAGTTGGGGGACTACGACCGGGGAGCTGTTTTTT. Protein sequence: CASSWGTTTGELFF.

The CDR3 DNA sequence: TGTGCCAGCAGCGCCACGGATAATTCACCCCTCCACTTT. Protein: CASSATDNSPLHF. The rearrangement joins TRBV9 to TRBJ1-6; D gene ambiguous. This CDR3 contains 13 residues. The V end lost 3 bases, the J end lost 5 bases, and 6 bases lay between the germline ends. CDR1 SGDLS and CDR2 YYNGEE come from the germline V gene.

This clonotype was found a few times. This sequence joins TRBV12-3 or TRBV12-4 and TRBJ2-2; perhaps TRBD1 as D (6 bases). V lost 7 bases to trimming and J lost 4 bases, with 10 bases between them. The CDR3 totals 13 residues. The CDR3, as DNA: TGTGCCAGCACCAGGACAGCCACCGGGGAGCTGTTTTTT. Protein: CASTRTATGELFF.

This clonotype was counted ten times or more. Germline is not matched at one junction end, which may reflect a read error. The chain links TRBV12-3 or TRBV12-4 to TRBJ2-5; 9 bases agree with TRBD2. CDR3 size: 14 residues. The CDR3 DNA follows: TGTGCCAGCAGTTTGCGGGAGGGCCAACAGACCCAGTACTTC. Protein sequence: CASSLREGQQTQYF.

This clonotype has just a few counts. As DNA, the CDR3 is TGTGCCAGCAGCGCCCGCACTAGCGTCGGGGAGACCCAGTACTTC. It is translated as CASSARTSVGETQYF. The chain employs TRBV9 and TRBJ2-5; 7 bases match TRBD2. This CDR3 is 15 amino acids long. Trimming cost V 3 bases and J 5 bases; bases outside gene matches: 10. Germline CDR1 and CDR2: SGDLS and YYNGEE.

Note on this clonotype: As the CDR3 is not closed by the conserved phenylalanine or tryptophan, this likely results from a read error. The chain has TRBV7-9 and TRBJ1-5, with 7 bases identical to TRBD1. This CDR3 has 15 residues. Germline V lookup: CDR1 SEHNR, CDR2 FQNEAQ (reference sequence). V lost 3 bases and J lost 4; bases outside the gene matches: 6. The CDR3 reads CASSLTTGNNQPQHY. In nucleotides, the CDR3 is TGTGCCAGCAGCTTGACGACAGGGAATAATCAGCCCCAGCATTAT.

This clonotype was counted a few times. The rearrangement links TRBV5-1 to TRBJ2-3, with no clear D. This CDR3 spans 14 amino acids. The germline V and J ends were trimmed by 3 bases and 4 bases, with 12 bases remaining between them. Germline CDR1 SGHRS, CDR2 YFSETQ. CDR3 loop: CASSSRILADTQYF. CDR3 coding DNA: TGCGCCAGCAGCTCCAGGATTTTGGCAGATACGCAGTATTTT.

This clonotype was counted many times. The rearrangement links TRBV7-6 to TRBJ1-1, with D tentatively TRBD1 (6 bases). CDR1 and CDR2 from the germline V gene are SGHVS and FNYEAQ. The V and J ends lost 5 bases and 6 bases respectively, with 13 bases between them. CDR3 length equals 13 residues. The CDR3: CASSAQGPSEAFF. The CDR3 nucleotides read TGTGCCAGCAGCGCACAGGGTCCCTCTGAAGCTTTCTTT. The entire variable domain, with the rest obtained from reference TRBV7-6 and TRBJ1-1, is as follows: GAGVSQSPRYKVTKRGQDVALRCDPISGHVSLYWYRQALGQGPEFLTYFNYEAQQDKSGLPNDRFSAERPEGSISTLTIQRTEQRDSAMYRCASSAQGPSEAFFGQGTRLTVV.

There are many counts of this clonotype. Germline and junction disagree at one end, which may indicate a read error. CDR3 loop: CASCEKNTEAFF. The CDR3, as DNA: TGTGCCAGCTGTGAGAAAAACACTGAAGCTTTCTTT. This chain links TRBV2 with TRBJ1-1; D ambiguous. The CDR3 has 12 amino acids. Germline V gene lookup returns CDR1 SNHLY and CDR2 FYNNEI.

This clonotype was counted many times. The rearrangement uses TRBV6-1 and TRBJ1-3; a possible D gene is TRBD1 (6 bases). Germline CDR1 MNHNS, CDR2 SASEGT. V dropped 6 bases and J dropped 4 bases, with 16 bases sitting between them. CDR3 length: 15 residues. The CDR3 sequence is CASSEQGTIGNTIYF. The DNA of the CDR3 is TGTGCCAGCAGCGAACAGGGAACGATAGGAAACACCATATATTTT.

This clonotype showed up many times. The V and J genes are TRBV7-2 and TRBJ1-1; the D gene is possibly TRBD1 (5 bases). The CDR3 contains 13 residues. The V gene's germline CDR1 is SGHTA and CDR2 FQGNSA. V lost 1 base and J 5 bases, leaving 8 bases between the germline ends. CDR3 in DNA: TGTGCCAGCAGCTTAGATGAGGGGACTGAAGCTTTCTTT. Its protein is CASSLDEGTEAFF.

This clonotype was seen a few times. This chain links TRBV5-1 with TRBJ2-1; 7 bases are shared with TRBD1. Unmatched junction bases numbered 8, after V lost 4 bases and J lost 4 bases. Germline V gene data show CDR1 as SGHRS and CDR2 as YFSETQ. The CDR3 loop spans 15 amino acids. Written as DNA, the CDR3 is TGCGCCAGCAGCCAAGGACAGGCCCCTTACAATGAGCAGTTCTTC. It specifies CASSQGQAPYNEQFF.

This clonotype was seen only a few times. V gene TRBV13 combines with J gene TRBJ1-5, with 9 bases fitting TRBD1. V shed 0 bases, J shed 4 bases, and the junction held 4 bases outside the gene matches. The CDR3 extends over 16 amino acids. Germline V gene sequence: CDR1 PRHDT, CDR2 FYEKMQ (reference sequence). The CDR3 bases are TGTGCCAGCAGCTTAGGGGGGACAGGGAAGAATCAGCCCCAGCATTTT. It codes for CASSLGGTGKNQPQHF.